A single TCR beta chain is shown here with its context. Its antigen is currently unknown. The source of the sample is a study of cytomegalovirus exposure and HLA in healthy donors. Background on the study: Early released data had around 79 million unique TCRs, all coming from HLA-typed donors. Study-wide points: Confirmation was obtained in vitro that a few CMV-associated chains are specific for CMV antigens.

The PCR ran on 60 Vbeta and 13 Jbeta primers. Authors' processing steps: An analysis performed later counted around 86 million unique TCR beta chains (roughly 10 million of them shared). Sequenced by immunoSEQ multiplex PCR; TCRdb stores in-frame clones only, minus some. V and J calls and clone size are given by that table; D and trimming were obtained from the DNA. The data hold around 150,000 clones, with around 80% observed a single time. V was clipped by 3 bases and J by 0 bases, with 12 bases between them. Germline CDR1 and CDR2: LNHDA and SQIVND (reference sequence). CDR3 length: 16 residues. Sequenced: PBMCs. The TCR sequence derives from a man aged 30 to 45 in good health. J is TRBJ1-3 and V is TRBV19; maybe TRBD1 (5 bases). The CDR3 loop is CASSIDRESSGNTIYF. In DNA, the CDR3 is TGTGCCAGTAGTATTGACAGAGAGAGCTCTGGAAACACCATATATTTT.